This TCR beta chain was sequenced during a study of T cells in tuberculosis. The repertoire was sequenced with immunoSEQ multiplex PCR; TCRdb's copy has only in-frame clones and lacks some. The sample yields 70,000 to 95,000 clones, roughly 91% seen once. Sorting used thawed, overnight-rested PBMC stained with anti-CD3, a viability dye and GMM-loaded CD1B tetramer. CD1B tetramers were loaded with Rhodococcus equi-derived C32 glucose monomycolate. CD14-expressing monocytes were removed from PBMC before cryopreservation and sorting. CDR1 and CDR2 (germline): GTSNPN, SVGIG (reference sequence). V lost 4 bases to trimming and J lost 0 bases; unmatched junction nucleotides: 3. The CDR3 loop spans 14 amino acids.

The chain recombines TRBV30 with TRBJ1-3; 7 bases match TRBD1. The origin of this receptor is an adult woman with latent tuberculosis. The sample taken for sequencing was CD1b-GMM tetramer-negative cells sorted from PBMCs. This CDR3 reads CAWTSGGSGNTIYF. The CDR3 bases are TGTGCCTGGACCTCAGGGGGCTCTGGAAACACCATATATTTT.